This T cell receptor (beta chain) was found in a study of T cells in Graves' hyperthyroidism and ophthalmopathy. This clonotype was seen repeatedly, ten times or more. What was amplified from RNA transcripts were TCR beta CDR3 regions. The HTBI primer set drove a first-round RT-PCR of the TCR CDR3. TCRdb re-called the multiplex PCR reads through MiXCR, storing one row per CDR3 protein. The repertoire holds about 360,000 distinct CDR3 sequences, with around 13% as singletons. This CDR3 is 17 amino acids long. After removal of 2 bases from V and 0 bases from J, the junction contained 5 bases not matched to a gene. The germline gives CDR1 SGHTS, CDR2 YDEGEE.

The sequencing input was blood. The sequence was obtained from a woman under 30 with Graves' hyperthyroidism. The chain has TRBV5-8 and TRBJ2-6, with 7 bases fitting TRBD1. The CDR3 here is CASSLPGQSSGANVLTF. The CDR3, as DNA: TGTGCCAGCAGCTTACCGGGACAGTCCTCTGGGGCCAACGTCCTGACTTTC.